A selection of T cell receptor beta chains follows, all from one sample in a study of metastatic and nonmetastatic thyroid tumors. From the PCR reads, TCRdb re-called clones with MiXCR. Here the sample spans approximately 70,000 clones, just over 4% being singletons. The sequenced sample was blood. The receptors were gathered from a female donor with papillary thyroid cancer or a benign thyroid nodule (not recorded which). Some clones in this sample may be carry-over from other donors' samples. Both conserved end residues are part of each CDR3. A D gene is named only where the DNA matches it firmly. A row's size may be missing; if present it is once, few, many or a size class.

clone_size	v_call	d_call	j_call	cdr3_aa	cdr3_nt
many	TRBV6-1	-	TRBJ1-5	CASIARRDSNQPQHF	TGTGCCAGCATCGCTAGACGGGATAGCAATCAGCCCCAGCATTTT
many	TRBV20-1	-	TRBJ1-1	CSALDGEAFF	TGCAGTGCTCTAGACGGGGAAGCTTTCTTT
many	TRBV5-5	-	TRBJ1-5	CASSLFDSNQPQHF	TGTGCCAGCAGCTTGTTCGACAGCAATCAGCCCCAGCATTTT
few	TRBV6-5	-	TRBJ1-5	CASRYMAYSNQPHHF	TGTGCCAGCAGGTACATGGCTTATAGCAATCAGCCCCATCATTTT
many	TRBV20-1	-	TRBJ1-6	CSATKSGRGDSPLHF	TGCAGTGCTACCAAAAGCGGCAGGGGAGATTCACCCCTCCACTTT
many	TRBV5-6	TRBD1	TRBJ2-7	CASSVDRGLVYEQYF	TGTGCCAGCAGCGTCGACAGGGGGCTCGTCTACGAGCAGTACTTC
many	TRBV2	TRBD1	TRBJ1-5	CASSATGGRQPQHF	TGTGCCAGCAGTGCGACAGGGGGGCGGCAGCCCCAGCATTTT
-	TRBV27	-	TRBJ2-7	CAGSPLPLGRSSYEQYF	TGTGCCGGCAGTCCCCTCCCCCTGGGGAGGAGCTCCTACGAGCAGTACTTC
many	TRBV30	-	TRBJ1-4	CAWSSGRNEKLFF	TGTGCCTGGAGCTCCGGCAGAAATGAAAAACTGTTTTTT
many	TRBV4-1	-	TRBJ2-1	CASSHPGKRTYNEQFF	TGCGCCAGCAGCCACCCAGGGAAGCGGACTTACAATGAGCAGTTCTTC
many	TRBV20-1	-	TRBJ1-5	CSARETGGPNQPQHF	TGCAGTGCTAGGGAGACAGGCGGTCCCAATCAGCCCCAGCATTTT
many	TRBV27	TRBD1	TRBJ2-7	CASSLRGGPGQGHYEQYF	TGTGCCAGCAGCCTCCGGGGGGGCCCGGGACAGGGGCACTACGAGCAGTACTTC
-	TRBV19	-	TRBJ2-7	CASSLGSQGLYEQYF	TGTGCCAGTAGTCTAGGCTCACAGGGACTGTACGAGCAGTACTTC
many	TRBV19	-	TRBJ2-7	CASSRVDVYEQYF	TGTGCCAGTAGTCGGGTGGATGTTTACGAGCAGTACTTC
few	TRBV6-2/TRBV6-3	TRBD2	TRBJ2-7	CASSRERGFSYEQYF	TGTGCCAGCAGTCGGGAGCGGGGATTCTCCTACGAGCAGTACTTC
few	TRBV28	-	TRBJ1-2	CASSPLGGGDGYTF	TGTGCCAGCAGTCCGTTGGGCGGGGGGGATGGCTACACCTTC
few	TRBV28	-	TRBJ1-1	CASSLRGPGTEDFF	TGTGCCAGCAGTTTAAGAGGTCCGGGCACTGAAGATTTCTTT
many	TRBV3-1	-	TRBJ1-3	CASSQAGTSAGNTIYF	TGTGCCAGCAGCCAAGCGGGTACGTCGGCGGGAAACACCATATATTTT
medium-sized	TRBV6-1	-	TRBJ1-6	CASRGGSGHISLHF	TGTGCCAGCAGGGGTGGATCGGGACATATCTCCCTCCACTTT
many	TRBV5-5	TRBD2	TRBJ2-1	CASSLGLAGASEQFF	TGTGCCAGCAGCTTGGGACTAGCGGGAGCGTCTGAGCAGTTCTTC
few	TRBV11-1	TRBD2	TRBJ2-5	CASSIRTSVKETQYF	TGTGCCAGCAGCATACGGACTAGCGTGAAGGAGACCCAGTACTTC
many	TRBV11-2	TRBD1	TRBJ2-7	CASSDRGQGSSYEQYF	TGTGCCAGCAGCGACCGGGGACAGGGAAGTTCGTACGAGCAGTACTTC
few	TRBV5-8	-	TRBJ2-7	CASSLLYKQYF	TGTGCCAGCAGCCTCCTCTACAAGCAGTACTTC
many	TRBV9	-	TRBJ2-1	CASSVEGDYYNEQFF	TGTGCCAGCAGCGTAGAGGGAGACTACTACAATGAGCAGTTCTTC
many	TRBV18	-	TRBJ1-5	CASSWRVDQPQHF	TGTGCCAGCTCATGGAGGGTCGACCAGCCCCAGCATTTT
many	TRBV30	-	TRBJ1-2	CAWGALAYGYTF	TGTGCCTGGGGGGCGCTAGCCTATGGCTACACCTTC
few	TRBV6-1	TRBD1	TRBJ2-3	CASGGGRGLTDTQYF	TGTGCCAGCGGGGGAGGCAGGGGGCTTACAGATACGCAGTATTTT
-	TRBV12-3/TRBV12-4	-	TRBJ2-1	CSSSSTAGFDQFF	TGTTCCAGCAGTTCCACGGCTGGGTTTGATCAGTTCTTC
many	TRBV18	TRBD1	TRBJ2-7	CASSPPWGQGYEQYF	TGTGCCAGCTCACCACCGTGGGGACAGGGGTACGAGCAGTACTTC
many	TRBV9	-	TRBJ2-1	CASSDPGVDSYNEQFF	TGTGCCAGCAGCGATCCGGGGGTGGACTCCTACAATGAGCAGTTCTTC
many	TRBV7-9	-	TRBJ2-1	CASSLTDNEQFF	TGTGCCAGCAGCCTGACAGACAATGAGCAGTTCTTC
few	TRBV4-2	TRBD1	TRBJ1-1	CASSQPGTAGTEAFF	TGTGCCAGCAGCCAGCCCGGGACAGCGGGAACTGAAGCTTTCTTT
many	TRBV5-1	-	TRBJ2-5	CASSLGGGETQYF	TGCGCCAGCAGCTTGGGAGGGGGAGAGACCCAGTACTTC
many	TRBV7-9	TRBD1	TRBJ1-4	CASSPGSVAGGSNEKLFF	TGTGCCAGCAGCCCAGGGAGTGTGGCAGGGGGTTCTAATGAAAAACTGTTTTTT
many	TRBV9	TRBD1	TRBJ2-5	CASSADRGLQETQYF	TGTGCCAGCAGCGCCGACAGGGGCTTACAAGAGACCCAGTACTTC
-	TRBV6-1	-	TRBJ2-2	CASRNGIGQLFF	TGTGCCAGCAGGAATGGGATAGGGCAGCTGTTTTTT
many	TRBV20-1	TRBD1	TRBJ2-5	CSAPDRLGVKTQYF	TGCAGTGCTCCGGACAGGCTCGGTGTGAAGACCCAGTACTTC
-	TRBV4-1	TRBD2	TRBJ2-1	CASSQTSWAGDSYNEQFF	TGCGCCAGCAGCCAAACAAGCTGGGCGGGAGACTCCTACAATGAGCAGTTCTTC
many	TRBV4-1	-	TRBJ2-7	CASSQDRTAAYEQYF	TGCGCCAGCAGCCAAGACCGGACAGCTGCCTACGAGCAGTACTTC
many	TRBV20-1	-	TRBJ2-1	CSADEYNEQFF	TGCAGTGCCGATGAATACAATGAGCAGTTCTTC
many	TRBV28	-	TRBJ2-7	CASSYEPIFLGYEQYF	TGTGCCAGCAGTTACGAGCCGATCTTTTTGGGCTACGAGCAGTACTTC